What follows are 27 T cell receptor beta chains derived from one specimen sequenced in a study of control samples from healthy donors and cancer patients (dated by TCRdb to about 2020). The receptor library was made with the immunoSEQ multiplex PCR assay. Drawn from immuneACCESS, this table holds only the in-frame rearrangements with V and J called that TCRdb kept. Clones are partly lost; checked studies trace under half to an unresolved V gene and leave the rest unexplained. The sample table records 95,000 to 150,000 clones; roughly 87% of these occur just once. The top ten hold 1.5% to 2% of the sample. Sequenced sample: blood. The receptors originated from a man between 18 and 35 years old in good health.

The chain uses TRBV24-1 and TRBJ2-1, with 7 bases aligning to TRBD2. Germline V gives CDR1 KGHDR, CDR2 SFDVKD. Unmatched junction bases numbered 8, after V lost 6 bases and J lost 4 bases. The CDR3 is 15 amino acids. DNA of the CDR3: TGTGCCACCAGTCTGAGCCGGGACTATTACAATGAGCAGTTCTTC. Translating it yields CATSLSRDYYNEQFF.

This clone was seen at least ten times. CDR3: CASSGDRGYGYTF. In DNA form, the CDR3 reads TGCGCCAGCAGTGGGGACAGGGGCTATGGCTACACCTTC. The V gene is TRBV10-1, the J gene TRBJ1-2, with 10 bases identical to TRBD1. The CDR3 runs to 13 residues. Losses at the gene ends were 4 bases for V and 4 bases for J; bases not matched to a gene: 0. Germline V gene lookup returns CDR1 WNHNN and CDR2 SYGVQD (reference sequence).

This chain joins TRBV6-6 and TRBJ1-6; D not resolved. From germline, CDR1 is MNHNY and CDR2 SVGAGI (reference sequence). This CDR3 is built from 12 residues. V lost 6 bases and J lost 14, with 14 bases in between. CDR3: CASSHGSQALHF. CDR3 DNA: TGTGCCAGCAGCCACGGCAGCCAGGCCCTCCACTTT.

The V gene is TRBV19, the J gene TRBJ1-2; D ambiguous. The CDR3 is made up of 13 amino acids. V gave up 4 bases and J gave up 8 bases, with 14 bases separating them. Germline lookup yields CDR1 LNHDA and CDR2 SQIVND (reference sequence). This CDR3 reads CASSTSRTGGYTF. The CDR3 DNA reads TGTGCCAGTAGTACCTCCAGGACGGGGGGCTACACCTTC.

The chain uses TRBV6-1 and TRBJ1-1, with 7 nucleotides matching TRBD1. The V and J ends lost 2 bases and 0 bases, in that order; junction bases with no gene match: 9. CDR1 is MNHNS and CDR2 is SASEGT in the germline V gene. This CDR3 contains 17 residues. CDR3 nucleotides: TGTGCCAGCAGTGAACGGAGACAGGGACCAATGAACACTGAAGCTTTCTTT. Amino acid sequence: CASSERRQGPMNTEAFF.

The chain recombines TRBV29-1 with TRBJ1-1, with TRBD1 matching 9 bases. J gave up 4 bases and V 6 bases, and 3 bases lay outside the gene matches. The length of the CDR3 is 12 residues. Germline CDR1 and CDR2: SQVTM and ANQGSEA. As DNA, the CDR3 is TGCAGCGTCGGACAGGGGAGCACTGAAGCTTTCTTT. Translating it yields CSVGQGSTEAFF.

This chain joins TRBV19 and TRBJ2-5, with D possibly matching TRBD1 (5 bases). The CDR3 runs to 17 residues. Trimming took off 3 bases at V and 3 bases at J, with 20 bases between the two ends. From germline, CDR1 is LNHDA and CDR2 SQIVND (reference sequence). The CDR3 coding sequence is TGTGCCAGTAGTATCTCTGTAGGGGCAGCTCGGAAAGAGACCCAGTACTTC. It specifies CASSISVGAARKETQYF.

DNA of the CDR3: TGTGCCACCAGCGAAGGGGGGATTGACACCGGGGAGCTGTTTTTT. Translating gives CATSEGGIDTGELFF. The genes are TRBV24-1 and TRBJ2-2; D might be TRBD1 or TRBD2, each matching 6 bases. CDR3 length: 15 amino acids. The V and J ends lost 7 bases and 3 bases respectively, with 14 bases between them. Germline V gives CDR1 KGHDR, CDR2 SFDVKD.

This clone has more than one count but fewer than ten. CDR3 DNA: TGTGCCAGCAGTTATGGGAACATGAACACTGAAGCTTTCTTT. Residues: CASSYGNMNTEAFF. J is TRBJ1-1 and V is TRBV6-2 or TRBV6-3; D is undetermined. Trimming stripped 3 bases from V and 0 bases from J, with 8 bases between. This CDR3 contains 14 residues. CDR1 and CDR2 (germline): MNHEY, SVGEGT.

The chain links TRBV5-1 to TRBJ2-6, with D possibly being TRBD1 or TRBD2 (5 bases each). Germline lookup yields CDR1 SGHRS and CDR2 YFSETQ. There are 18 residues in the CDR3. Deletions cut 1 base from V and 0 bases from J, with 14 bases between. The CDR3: CASSLTGLSSSGANVLTF. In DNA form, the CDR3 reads TGCGCCAGCAGCTTGACGGGGCTCTCTAGCTCTGGGGCCAACGTCCTGACTTTC.

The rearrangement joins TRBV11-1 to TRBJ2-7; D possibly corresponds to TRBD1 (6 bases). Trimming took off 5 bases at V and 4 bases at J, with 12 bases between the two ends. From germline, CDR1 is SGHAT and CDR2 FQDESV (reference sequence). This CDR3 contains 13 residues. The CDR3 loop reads CASSDRLVYEQYF. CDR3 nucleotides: TGTGCCAGCAGCGACAGGCTCGTATACGAGCAGTACTTC.

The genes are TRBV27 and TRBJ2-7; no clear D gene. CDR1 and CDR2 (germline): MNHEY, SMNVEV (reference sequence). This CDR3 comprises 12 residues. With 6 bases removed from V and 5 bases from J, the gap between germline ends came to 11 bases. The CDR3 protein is CASRASVDEQYF. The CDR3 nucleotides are TGTGCCAGCAGAGCCTCCGTCGACGAGCAGTACTTC.

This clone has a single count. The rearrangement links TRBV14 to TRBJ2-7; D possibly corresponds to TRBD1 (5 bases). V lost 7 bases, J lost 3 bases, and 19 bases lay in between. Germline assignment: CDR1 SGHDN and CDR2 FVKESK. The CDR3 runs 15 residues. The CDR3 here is CASTPYGQGNYEQYF. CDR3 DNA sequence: TGTGCCAGCACTCCCTATGGGCAGGGTAACTACGAGCAGTACTTC.

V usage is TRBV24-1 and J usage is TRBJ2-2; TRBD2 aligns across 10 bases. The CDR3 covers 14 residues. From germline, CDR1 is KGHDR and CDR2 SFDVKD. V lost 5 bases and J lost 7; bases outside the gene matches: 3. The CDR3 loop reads CATSASGRVGELFF. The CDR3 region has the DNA TGTGCCACCAGTGCTAGCGGGAGAGTCGGGGAGCTGTTTTTT.

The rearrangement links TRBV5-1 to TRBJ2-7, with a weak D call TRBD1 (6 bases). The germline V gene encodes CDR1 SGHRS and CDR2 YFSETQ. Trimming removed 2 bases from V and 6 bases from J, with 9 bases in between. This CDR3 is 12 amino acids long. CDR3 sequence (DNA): TGCGCCAGCAGCTTTCAGGGGCCCGAGCAGTACTTC. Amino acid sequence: CASSFQGPEQYF.

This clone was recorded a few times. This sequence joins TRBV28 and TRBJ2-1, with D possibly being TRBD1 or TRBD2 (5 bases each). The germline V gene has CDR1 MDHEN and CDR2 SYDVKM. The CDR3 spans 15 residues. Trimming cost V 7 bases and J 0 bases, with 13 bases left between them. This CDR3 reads CASKPGPYSYNEQFF. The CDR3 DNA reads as TGTGCCAGCAAGCCGGGACCTTACTCCTACAATGAGCAGTTCTTC.

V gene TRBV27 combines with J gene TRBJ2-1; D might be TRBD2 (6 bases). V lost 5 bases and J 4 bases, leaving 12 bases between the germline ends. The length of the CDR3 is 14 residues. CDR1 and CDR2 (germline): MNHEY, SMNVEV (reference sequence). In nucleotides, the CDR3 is TGTGCCAGCAGTCGACTAGATGGGTACAATGAGCAGTTCTTC. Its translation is CASSRLDGYNEQFF.

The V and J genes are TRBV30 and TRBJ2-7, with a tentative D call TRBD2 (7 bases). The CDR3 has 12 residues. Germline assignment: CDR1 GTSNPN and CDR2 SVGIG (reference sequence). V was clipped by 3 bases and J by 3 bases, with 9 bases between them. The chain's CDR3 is CAWRRGGYEQYF. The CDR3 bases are TGTGCCTGGAGAAGGGGGGGCTACGAGCAGTACTTC.

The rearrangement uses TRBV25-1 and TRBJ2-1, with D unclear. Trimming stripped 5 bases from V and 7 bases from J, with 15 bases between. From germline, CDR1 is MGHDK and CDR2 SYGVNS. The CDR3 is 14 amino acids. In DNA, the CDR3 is TGTGCCAGCAGTACCCCTAGTAAACCAAATGAGCAGTTCTTC. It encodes CASSTPSKPNEQFF.

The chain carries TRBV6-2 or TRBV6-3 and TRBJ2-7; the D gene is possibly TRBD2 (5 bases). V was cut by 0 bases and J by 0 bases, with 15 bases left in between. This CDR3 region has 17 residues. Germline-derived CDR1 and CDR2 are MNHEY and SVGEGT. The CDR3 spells CASSYSRSFRGSYEQYF. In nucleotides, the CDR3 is TGTGCCAGCAGTTACTCGAGGTCGTTCCGGGGCTCCTACGAGCAGTACTTC.

The CDR3 loop is CASRGGLAASTDTQYF. The CDR3 DNA is TGCGCCAGCAGAGGGGGACTAGCGGCTAGCACAGATACGCAGTATTTT. The V call is TRBV5-1, the J call TRBJ2-3; 11 bases line up with TRBD2. The ends lost 5 bases at V and 0 bases at J; junction bases unmatched: 5. This CDR3 comprises 16 residues. Germline V CDR1 and CDR2: SGHRS, YFSETQ. The full variable domain, in which reference TRBV5-1 and TRBJ2-3 provide the parts outside the CDR3, is KAGVTQTPRYLIKTRGQQVTLSCSPISGHRSVSWYQQTPGQGLQFLFEYFSETQRNKGNFPGRFSGRQFSNSRSEMNVSTLELGDSALYLCASRGGLAASTDTQYFGPGTRLTVL.

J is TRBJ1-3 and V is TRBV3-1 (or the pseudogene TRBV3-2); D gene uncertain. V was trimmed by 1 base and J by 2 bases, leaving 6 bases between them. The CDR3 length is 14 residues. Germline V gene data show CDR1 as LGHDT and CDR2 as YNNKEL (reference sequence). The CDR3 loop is CASSQVGTGNTIYF. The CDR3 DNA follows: TGTGCCAGCAGCCAAGTGGGTACTGGAAACACCATATATTTT.

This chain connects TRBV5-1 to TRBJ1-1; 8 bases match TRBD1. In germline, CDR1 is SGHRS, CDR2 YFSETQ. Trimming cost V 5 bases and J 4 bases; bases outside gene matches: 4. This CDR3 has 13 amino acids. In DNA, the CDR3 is TGCGCCAGCAGGGACAGGGAAGTCACTGAAGCTTTCTTT. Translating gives CASRDREVTEAFF. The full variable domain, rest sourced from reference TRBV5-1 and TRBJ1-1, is KAGVTQTPRYLIKTRGQQVTLSCSPISGHRSVSWYQQTPGQGLQFLFEYFSETQRNKGNFPGRFSGRQFSNSRSEMNVSTLELGDSALYLCASRDREVTEAFFGQGTRLTVV.

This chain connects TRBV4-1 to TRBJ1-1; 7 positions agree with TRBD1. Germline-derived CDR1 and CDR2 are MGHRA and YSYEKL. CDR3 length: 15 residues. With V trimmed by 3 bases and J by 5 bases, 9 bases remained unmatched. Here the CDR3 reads CASSHLTGIMTEAFF. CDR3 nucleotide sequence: TGCGCCAGCAGCCACCTGACAGGGATAATGACTGAAGCTTTCTTT.

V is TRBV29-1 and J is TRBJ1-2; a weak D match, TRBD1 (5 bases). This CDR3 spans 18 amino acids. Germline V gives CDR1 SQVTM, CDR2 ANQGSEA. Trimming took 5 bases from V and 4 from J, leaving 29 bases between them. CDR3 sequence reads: CSVILKTVRGDFTYGYTF. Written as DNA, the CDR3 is TGCAGCGTTATATTAAAAACCGTTAGAGGGGACTTCACCTATGGCTACACCTTC.

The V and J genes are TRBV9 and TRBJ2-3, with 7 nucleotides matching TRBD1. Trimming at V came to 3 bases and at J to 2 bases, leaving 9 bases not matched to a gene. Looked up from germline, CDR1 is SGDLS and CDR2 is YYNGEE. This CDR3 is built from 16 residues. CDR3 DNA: TGTGCCAGCAGCGCGAGGACAGGACAGTTCACAGATACGCAGTATTTT. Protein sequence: CASSARTGQFTDTQYF.

CDR3 amino acids: CASSEVRGTEAFF. The CDR3 nucleotides are TGTGCCAGCAGTGAAGTTCGCGGTACTGAAGCTTTCTTT. The chain joins TRBV6-4 to TRBJ1-1, with D unresolved. Looked up from germline, CDR1 is MRHNA and CDR2 is SNTAGT. The CDR3 has 13 residues. Trimming took 3 bases from V and 5 from J, leaving 10 bases between them.